The 18 T cell receptor beta chains below were found in one sample sequenced in a study of blood T cell repertoires in COVID-19. This table comes from immunoSEQ multiplex PCR, and its TCRdb copy is limited to in-frame clones, with some not included. The table records some 130,000 clones, about 90% of them present only once. The sequenced sample was peripheral blood. Receptors originate from a man between 50 and 59 years old with active COVID-19.

The rearrangement uses TRBV3-1 (or the pseudogene TRBV3-2) and TRBJ1-6; TRBD1 aligns across 8 bases. V trimming: 5 bases; J trimming: 8 bases; junction bases outside the gene matches: 2. Germline CDR1 LGHDT, CDR2 YNNKEL (reference sequence). This CDR3 region has 13 residues. For the CDR3, the DNA is TGTGCCAGCAGCGCAGGGGGCGATTCACCCCTCCACTTT. Protein sequence: CASSAGGDSPLHF.

This clone was seen just once. V usage is TRBV2 and J usage is TRBJ2-3; 8 nucleotides agree with TRBD2. V lost 8 bases to trimming and J lost 1 base; unmatched junction nucleotides: 5. This CDR3 is built from 14 residues. CDR1 is SNHLY, CDR2 FYNNEI, per germline. CDR3 nucleotides: TGTGCCAGCGGTTGGCGGGGGGGCACAGATACGCAGTATTTT. This gives the protein CASGWRGGTDTQYF.

This chain links TRBV25-1 with TRBJ1-1, with D tentatively TRBD1 (6 bases). V lost 11 bases and J 0 bases, leaving 19 bases between the germline ends. The germline V gene has CDR1 MGHDK and CDR2 SYGVNS. This CDR3 spans 15 amino acids. The CDR3 reads CAHDRHIFLNTEAFF. CDR3 sequence (DNA): TGTGCCCACGACAGGCATATCTTCTTGAACACTGAAGCTTTCTTT. The full variable domain, in which reference TRBV25-1 and TRBJ1-1 provide the parts outside the CDR3, is EADIYQTPRYLVIGTGKKITLECSQTMGHDKMYWYQQDPGMELHLIHYSYGVNSTEKGDLSSESTVSRIRTEHFPLTLESARPSHTSQYLCAHDRHIFLNTEAFFGQGTRLTVV.

The V and J genes are TRBV7-2 and TRBJ2-5; TRBD2 aligns across 7 bases. The CDR3 runs 16 residues. Germline loops: CDR1 SGHTA, CDR2 FQGNSA. J gave up 5 bases and V 5 bases, and 14 bases lay outside the gene matches. The chain's CDR3 is CASSLLGDGRGETQYF. The CDR3 DNA sequence: TGTGCCAGCAGCCTGCTTGGGGACGGGCGGGGGGAGACCCAGTACTTC. The complete variable domain, with remaining parts taken from reference TRBV7-2 and TRBJ2-5, reads GAGVSQSPSNKVTEKGKDVELRCDPISGHTALYWYRQSLGQGLEFLIYFQGNSAPDKSGLPSDRFSAERTGGSVSTLTIQRTQQEDSAVYLCASSLLGDGRGETQYFGPGTRLLVL.

J is TRBJ1-3 and V is TRBV10-3, with unresolved D. CDR1 is ENHRY, CDR2 SYGVKD, per germline. The V and J ends lost 10 bases and 5 bases respectively, with 30 bases between them. The CDR3 is 18 amino acids. This chain's CDR3 is CATLRTLARVKDRNTIYF. CDR3 nucleotides: TGTGCCACCCTGAGAACCCTCGCACGGGTGAAAGATAGAAACACCATATATTTT.

The V gene is TRBV5-1, the J gene TRBJ2-7; 8 positions agree with TRBD1. The CDR3 is 14 residues long. Germline values: CDR1 SGHRS, CDR2 YFSETQ. V lost 2 bases to trimming and J lost 1 base; unmatched junction nucleotides: 2. The CDR3 nucleotides read TGCGCCAGCAGCTTCGGGACAGGATCCTACGAGCAGTACTTC. It codes for CASSFGTGSYEQYF.

The genes are TRBV7-8 and TRBJ2-6; D is unclear. Trimming took off 8 bases at V and 2 bases at J, with 10 bases between the two ends. This CDR3 has 14 residues. Germline V gene lookup returns CDR1 SGHVS and CDR2 FQNEAQ. The CDR3 coding sequence is TGTGCCAGCTTCGAACTTCCTGGGGCCAACGTCCTGACTTTC. Encoded protein: CASFELPGANVLTF.

This clone was seen a single time. The rearrangement links TRBV2 to TRBJ1-1; possibly TRBD1 for D (5 bases). Trimming cost V 7 bases and J 1 base, with 13 bases left between them. The CDR3 runs to 14 residues. CDR1 is SNHLY, CDR2 FYNNEI, per germline. CDR3 sequence reads: CASTGGGRNTEAFF. DNA for the CDR3: TGTGCCAGCACGGGGGGGGGAAGGAACACTGAAGCTTTCTTT. Looking up the rest from reference TRBV2 and TRBJ1-1 gives the full variable domain: EPEVTQTPSHQVTQMGQEVILRCVPISNHLYFYWYRQILGQKVEFLVSFYNNEISEKSEIFDDQFSVERPDGSNFTLKIRSTKLEDSAMYFCASTGGGRNTEAFFGQGTRLTVV.

V is TRBV9 and J is TRBJ2-2; 8 bases align to TRBD2. The CDR3 is made up of 13 amino acids. V was pared by 6 bases and J by 6 bases, with 4 bases of the junction left unmatched. The germline V gene encodes CDR1 SGDLS and CDR2 YYNGEE. Written as DNA, the CDR3 is TGTGCCAGCAACCTAGCGGGCGCCGGGGAGCTGTTTTTT. The encoded protein is CASNLAGAGELFF.

This chain joins TRBV5-1 and TRBJ2-3; 8 positions match TRBD2. This CDR3 has 15 residues. Germline V lookup: CDR1 SGHRS, CDR2 YFSETQ. After removal of 7 bases from V and 4 bases from J, the junction contained 11 bases not matched to a gene. CDR3 loop: CASRRAGVTADTQYF. The CDR3 DNA sequence: TGCGCCAGCCGACGAGCGGGGGTTACGGCAGATACGCAGTATTTT.

The chain recombines TRBV9 with TRBJ2-7, with 11 bases lining up with TRBD1. Germline V gene lookup returns CDR1 SGDLS and CDR2 YYNGEE. V lost 3 bases, J lost 2 bases, and 4 bases stayed unmatched. The CDR3 loop spans 15 amino acids. The CDR3 reads CASSAGTGGTYEQYF. CDR3 sequence (DNA): TGTGCCAGCAGCGCTGGGACAGGGGGGACCTACGAGCAGTACTTC.

Details on this clone: This specimen includes other DNA sequences encoding the same CDR3. Written as DNA, the CDR3 is TGCGCCAGCAGCCAGGGGCAGGGAGGGAACTATGGCTACACCTTC. It translates to CASSQGQGGNYGYTF. The chain carries TRBV4-1 and TRBJ1-2; D might be TRBD1 (5 bases). CDR3 size: 15 residues. Germline CDR1 MGHRA, CDR2 YSYEKL. V was shortened by 3 bases and J by 2 bases, with 13 bases between the two germline ends.

There are a few counts of this clone. The chain recombines TRBV6-2 or TRBV6-3 with TRBJ1-5; perhaps TRBD1 as D (5 bases). V lost 0 bases and J 5 bases, leaving 5 bases between the germline ends. This CDR3 contains 13 residues. Germline CDR1 is MNHEY and CDR2 is SVGEGT. The CDR3 coding sequence is TGTGCCAGCAGTTACTCAGGGGATCAGCCCCAGCATTTT. Translated: CASSYSGDQPQHF.

The V and J genes are TRBV5-6 and TRBJ2-5; D is undetermined. CDR3 length equals 11 residues. Germline-derived CDR1 and CDR2 are SGHDT and YYEEEE. V lost 5 bases, J lost 5 bases, and 7 bases lay in between. This chain's CDR3 is CASRYGETQYF. CDR3 nucleotides: TGTGCCAGCAGGTACGGGGAGACCCAGTACTTC.

A note on this clone: The junction and the germline gene differ at one end; a read error may be behind it. This chain joins TRBV19 and TRBJ2-5; 8 nucleotides line up with TRBD2. This CDR3 has 14 residues. Germline CDR1 reads LNHDA; CDR2 reads SQIVND (reference sequence). The CDR3 loop is CASRIAGSQETQYF. CDR3 nucleotide sequence: TGTGCCAGTAGAATAGCGGGGTCACAAGAGACCCAGTACTTC.

V is TRBV4-1 and J is TRBJ1-1, with a tentative D call TRBD1 (6 bases). V gave up 4 bases and J gave up 5 bases, with 14 bases separating them. This CDR3 has 14 amino acids. Germline V gene sequence: CDR1 MGHRA, CDR2 YSYEKL. The CDR3 DNA reads as TGCGCCAGCAGCCTTAGAGAGGGACAAACTGAAGCTTTCTTT. Its protein is CASSLREGQTEAFF.

The V call is TRBV7-8, the J call TRBJ1-6, with D maybe TRBD1 (6 bases). V was trimmed by 4 bases and J by 9 bases, leaving 13 bases between them. This CDR3 spans 14 amino acids. Germline lookup yields CDR1 SGHVS and CDR2 FQNEAQ. The CDR3 nucleotides read TGTGCCAGCAGCTCTAGGACAGCTTCTTCACCCCTCCACTTT. The encoded protein is CASSSRTASSPLHF.

V is TRBV15 and J is TRBJ2-5; D is ambiguous. Trimming shortened V by 0 bases and J by 2 bases, and 13 bases separated the two germline ends. The CDR3 has 16 amino acids. In germline, CDR1 is LNHNV, CDR2 YYDKDF (reference sequence). CDR3 sequence reads: CATSRDQAGWQETQYF. The CDR3 bases are TGTGCCACCAGCAGAGATCAGGCAGGTTGGCAAGAGACCCAGTACTTC.